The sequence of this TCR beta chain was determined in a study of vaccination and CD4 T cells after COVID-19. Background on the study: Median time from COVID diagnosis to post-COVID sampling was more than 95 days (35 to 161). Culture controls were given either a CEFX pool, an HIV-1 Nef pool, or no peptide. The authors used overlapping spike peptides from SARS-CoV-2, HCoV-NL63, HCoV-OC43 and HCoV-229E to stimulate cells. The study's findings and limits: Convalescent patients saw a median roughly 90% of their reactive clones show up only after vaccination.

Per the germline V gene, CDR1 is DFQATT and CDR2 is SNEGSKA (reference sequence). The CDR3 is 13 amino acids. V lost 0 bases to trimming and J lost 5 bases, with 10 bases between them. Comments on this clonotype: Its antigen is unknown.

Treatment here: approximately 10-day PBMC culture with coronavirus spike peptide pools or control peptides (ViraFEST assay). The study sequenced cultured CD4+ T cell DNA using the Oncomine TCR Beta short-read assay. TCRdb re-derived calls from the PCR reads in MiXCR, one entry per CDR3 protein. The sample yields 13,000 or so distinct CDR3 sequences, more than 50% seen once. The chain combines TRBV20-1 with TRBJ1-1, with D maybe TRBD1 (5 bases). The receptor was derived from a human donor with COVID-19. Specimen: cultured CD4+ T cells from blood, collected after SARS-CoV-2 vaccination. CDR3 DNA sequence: TGCAGTGCTAGAGAGGGGGTTAGGACTGAAGCTTTCTTT. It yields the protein CSAREGVRTEAFF.